These 25 T cell receptor beta chains were all obtained from the same sample, sequenced in a study of blood T cell repertoires in COVID-19. Measured with immunoSEQ multiplex PCR; TCRdb has only the in-frame clones, and not every one. The sample lists approximately 380,000 clones, about nine tenths seen once, with just over 0.85% in the top ten. Sequenced: PBMCs or T cells enriched from blood (not recorded which). The receptors come from a woman aged 35 to 49 who had been exposed to COVID-19.

The chain uses TRBV19 and TRBJ1-6, with D maybe TRBD1 (5 bases). Per germline, CDR1 LNHDA and CDR2 SQIVND (reference sequence). This CDR3 comprises 17 residues. V lost 1 base and J 9 bases, leaving 19 bases between the germline ends. The CDR3 spells CASSIVPTGIHGSPLHF. In DNA, the CDR3 is TGTGCCAGTAGTATAGTTCCCACAGGTATTCACGGTTCACCCCTCCACTTT.

About this clone: Other DNA sequences from this sample encode an identical CDR3 as well. J is TRBJ1-5 and V is TRBV30, with 7 bases lining up with TRBD1. This CDR3 contains 14 residues. The germline CDR1 and CDR2 sequences are GTSNPN and SVGIG (reference sequence). The J segment lost 2 bases and the V segment lost 3 bases, leaving 4 bases of the junction unmatched. The CDR3, as DNA: TGTGCCTGGAGCACCGGACAGGGCAATCAGCCCCAGCATTTT. Translating it yields CAWSTGQGNQPQHF.

This clone was observed a handful of times. The chain couples TRBV12-5 to TRBJ1-3; TRBD1 matches at 8 bases. The V gene end was trimmed by 1 base and the J gene end by 0 bases; junction bases not matched to a gene: 5. Germline values: CDR1 LGHNT, CDR2 FRNRAP. The CDR3 loop spans 17 amino acids. The CDR3 sequence is CASGLARDRSSGNTIYF. CDR3 in DNA: TGTGCTAGTGGTTTGGCCCGGGACAGGTCCTCTGGAAACACCATATATTTT.

The V and J genes are TRBV6-4 and TRBJ1-2; tentative D call: TRBD1 (5 bases). This CDR3 is 15 amino acids long. Germline V gives CDR1 MRHNA, CDR2 SNTAGT. V dropped 0 bases and J dropped 6 bases, with 14 bases sitting between them. In DNA, the CDR3 is TGTGCCAGCAGTGACTCAGGGGCAAGAGTACATGGCTACACCTTC. Its translation is CASSDSGARVHGYTF.

In this sample, this clone turned up once. J is TRBJ1-2 and V is TRBV2; 7 bases fit TRBD1. This CDR3 spans 14 amino acids. Losses at the gene ends were 6 bases for V and 0 bases for J; bases not matched to a gene: 4. Looked up from germline, CDR1 is SNHLY and CDR2 is FYNNEI. This CDR3 is CASSTQGPNYGYTF. The CDR3 coding sequence is TGTGCCAGCAGCACACAGGGGCCTAACTATGGCTACACCTTC.

V is TRBV9 and J is TRBJ1-2; D unresolved. Trimming cost V 3 bases and J 3 bases, with 9 bases left between them. Per germline, CDR1 SGDLS and CDR2 YYNGEE. This CDR3 is built from 13 residues. The chain's CDR3 is CASSDGGYYGYTF. The CDR3 coding sequence is TGTGCCAGCAGCGATGGAGGTTACTATGGCTACACCTTC.

The genes are TRBV12-1 and TRBJ2-6; TRBD2 was called by the table and not checked on the DNA. TRBV12-1 corresponds to a pseudogene. The CDR3 loop spans 17 amino acids. In DNA form, the CDR3 reads TGTGCCAGCAGCCTGAAAAAGCGGGGTGCTTGGGCCAACGTCCTGACTTTC. Its protein product is CASSLKKRGAWANVLTF.

The chain links TRBV19 to TRBJ1-4; D may be TRBD1 (5 bases). Deletions cut 6 bases from V and 6 bases from J, with 14 bases between. The CDR3 runs to 14 residues. Germline CDR1 is LNHDA and CDR2 is SQIVND (reference sequence). CDR3 nucleotides: TGTGCCAGTAGATCGGGCAGGGCGGATGAAAAACTGTTTTTT. It is translated as CASRSGRADEKLFF. The variable domain in full, completed from reference TRBV19 and TRBJ1-4, reads DGGITQSPKYLFRKEGQNVTLSCEQNLNHDAMYWYRQDPGQGLRLIYYSQIVNDFQKGDIAEGYSVSREKKESFPLTVTSAQKNPTAFYLCASRSGRADEKLFFGSGTQLSVL.

The chain couples TRBV3-1 (or the pseudogene TRBV3-2) to TRBJ1-1, with D unresolved. CDR3 length: 14 residues. Germline V gene lookup returns CDR1 LGHDT and CDR2 YNNKEL (reference sequence). Trimming pared 1 base from V and 5 bases from J, leaving 11 bases between. The CDR3 loop is CASSQAAGSTEAFF. The CDR3 bases are TGTGCCAGCAGCCAAGCCGCGGGGTCTACTGAAGCTTTCTTT.

J is TRBJ1-4 and V is TRBV7-9; D remains unclear. The CDR3 runs to 14 residues. V lost 2 bases to trimming and J lost 7 bases, with 11 bases between them. Germline V gene data show CDR1 as SEHNR and CDR2 as FQNEAQ (reference sequence). CDR3 nucleotides: TGTGCCAGCAGCTTAAATTTGTTCGGTGAAAAACTGTTTTTT. This encodes CASSLNLFGEKLFF. Together with reference TRBV7-9 and TRBJ1-4, the CDR3 gives the full variable domain: DTGVSQNPRHKITKRGQNVTFRCDPISEHNRLYWYRQTLGQGPEFLTYFQNEAQLEKSRLLSDRFSAERPKGSFSTLEIQRTEQGDSAMYLCASSLNLFGEKLFFGSGTQLSVL.

V and J are TRBV7-9 and TRBJ1-1; 9 nucleotides align to TRBD1. In germline, CDR1 is SEHNR, CDR2 FQNEAQ (reference sequence). This CDR3 contains 16 residues. With 4 bases clipped from V and 3 bases from J, the junction kept 9 bases outside the gene matches. CDR3: CASSYQQGAGDTEAFF. The CDR3 DNA is TGTGCCAGCAGCTACCAACAGGGGGCAGGAGACACTGAAGCTTTCTTT.

V usage is TRBV30 and J usage is TRBJ2-7; TRBD1 agrees at 7 bases. J gave up 6 bases and V 7 bases, and 12 bases lay outside the gene matches. Germline V gene lookup returns CDR1 GTSNPN and CDR2 SVGIG (reference sequence). The CDR3 is made up of 13 amino acids. The CDR3 protein is CALNPTGTREQYF. As DNA, the CDR3 is TGTGCCTTGAATCCGACAGGGACCCGCGAGCAGTACTTC.

The chain is built from TRBV5-1 and TRBJ1-1, with 11 bases lining up with TRBD1. This CDR3 comprises 20 residues. Germline V gene lookup returns CDR1 SGHRS and CDR2 YFSETQ. The V gene end was trimmed by 0 bases and the J gene end by 3 bases; junction bases not matched to a gene: 16. CDR3 nucleotides: TGCGCCAGCAGCTTGGGGACAGGGGGCGCCCCCCTTGGGATTGACACTGAAGCTTTCTTT. Its protein product is CASSLGTGGAPLGIDTEAFF.

This chain uses TRBV5-8 with TRBJ2-6, with 11 nucleotides matching TRBD1. In germline, CDR1 is SGHTS, CDR2 YDEGEE. The ends lost 3 bases at V and 0 bases at J; junction bases unmatched: 2. The CDR3 has 17 residues. CDR3 amino acids: CASSSGTGGSGANVLTF. For the CDR3, the DNA is TGTGCCAGCAGCTCCGGGACAGGGGGCTCTGGGGCCAACGTCCTGACTTTC.

V usage is TRBV5-1 and J usage is TRBJ2-7; 8 nucleotides agree with TRBD2. This CDR3 region has 14 residues. Trimming took 0 bases from V and 3 from J; bases not matched to a gene: 2. The germline V gene encodes CDR1 SGHRS and CDR2 YFSETQ. CDR3 bases: TGCGCCAGCAGCTTGGGGCGGGGGGACTACGAGCAGTACTTC. It codes for CASSLGRGDYEQYF.

V usage is TRBV5-8 and J usage is TRBJ2-3; the D is unclear. In germline, CDR1 is SGHTS, CDR2 YDEGEE. CDR3 length equals 13 residues. Trimming took off 7 bases at V and 1 base at J, with 10 bases between the two ends. The CDR3 loop is CASSGIGTDTQYF. The CDR3 region has the DNA TGTGCCAGCTCGGGTATAGGCACAGATACGCAGTATTTT.

The J gene is TRBJ1-2, the V gene TRBV20-1, with a possible D match to TRBD1 (5 bases). The germline V and J ends were trimmed by 7 bases and 6 bases, with 12 bases remaining between them. Germline-derived CDR1 and CDR2 are DFQATT and SNEGSKA (reference sequence). The CDR3 spans 11 residues. CDR3 region: CSGYGGDGYTF. In DNA, the CDR3 is TGCAGTGGATACGGGGGGGATGGCTACACCTTC.

The rearrangement joins TRBV10-1 to TRBJ2-7, with D maybe TRBD2 (5 bases). Trimming left V 7 bases short and J 6 bases short, with 13 bases between. The CDR3 is 12 amino acids. Germline loops: CDR1 WNHNN, CDR2 SYGVQD (reference sequence). CDR3 nucleotide sequence: TGCGCCAGCATCTTGGACTGGGGCGAGCAGTACTTC. It encodes CASILDWGEQYF.

The count of this clone is one. The chain links TRBV24-1 to TRBJ1-2; TRBD1 might be the D (6 bases). The CDR3 contains 17 residues. Trimming left V 0 bases short and J 8 bases short, with 21 bases between. Germline lookup yields CDR1 KGHDR and CDR2 SFDVKD. CDR3 sequence: CATSDLQQGPIGGGYTF. The CDR3 coding sequence is TGTGCCACCAGTGATTTGCAACAGGGCCCGATAGGGGGAGGCTACACCTTC.

The rearrangement links TRBV7-2 to TRBJ2-7; TRBD2 aligns across 8 bases. CDR3 length equals 18 residues. Trimming cost V 4 bases and J 3 bases; bases outside gene matches: 17. Looked up from germline, CDR1 is SGHTA and CDR2 is FQGNSA. The CDR3 loop reads CASSSQPGGEGSHYEQYF. The CDR3 DNA reads as TGTGCCAGCAGCTCCCAACCGGGGGGGGAGGGGTCGCACTACGAGCAGTACTTC.

The chain carries TRBV7-2 and TRBJ1-1, with 10 nucleotides matching TRBD1. This CDR3 is built from 17 residues. Losses at the gene ends were 5 bases for V and 0 bases for J; bases not matched to a gene: 9. The germline V gene encodes CDR1 SGHTA and CDR2 FQGNSA. CDR3 amino acids: CASSGRDRGRLNTEAFF. CDR3 coding DNA: TGTGCCAGCAGCGGCCGGGACAGGGGAAGGCTGAACACTGAAGCTTTCTTT.

The rearrangement joins TRBV24-1 to TRBJ2-1; 7 bases map to TRBD1. This CDR3 has 15 amino acids. The V gene's germline CDR1 is KGHDR and CDR2 SFDVKD. V gave up 5 bases and J gave up 5 bases; unmatched junction bases: 8. For the CDR3, the DNA is TGTGCCACCAGTGGAATGACAGGGTCAAACAATGAGCAGTTCTTC. Translation gives CATSGMTGSNNEQFF.

This chain joins TRBV12-3 or TRBV12-4 and TRBJ1-2; D unclear. The CDR3 is 13 amino acids. V shed 3 bases and J shed 1 base, with 6 bases lying between them. The CDR3 spells CASSFSGNYGYTF. The CDR3 region has the DNA TGTGCCAGCAGTTTCTCCGGTAACTATGGCTACACCTTC.

CDR3 in DNA: TGCAGCGTAGAACCCACAGGCCGAAGGGCTGAAGCTTTCTTT. Its protein product is CSVEPTGRRAEAFF. This chain links TRBV29-1 with TRBJ1-1; a weak D match, TRBD1 (5 bases). Trimming removed 6 bases at V and 6 bases at J, with 20 bases between. The germline V gene has CDR1 SQVTM and CDR2 ANQGSEA. The CDR3 totals 14 residues.

This clone was observed once. This rearrangement joins TRBV5-4 to TRBJ2-7; TRBD2 is a possible D gene (6 bases). Trimming pared 0 bases from V and 4 bases from J, leaving 17 bases between. Germline V gene sequence: CDR1 SGHNT, CDR2 YYREEE (reference sequence). The CDR3 runs 16 residues. In DNA form, the CDR3 reads TGTGCCAGCAGCTTGGGGCGGACGGGAGTTGGTTACGAGCAGTACTTC. Protein sequence: CASSLGRTGVGYEQYF.